This entry lists 5 T cell receptor beta chains sequenced from one sample in a study of shared clonotypes between healthy human individuals. Assay: immunoSEQ multiplex PCR; the TCRdb copy retains only in-frame clones and omits some. The sample lists fewer than 650,000 clones; 76% were seen once. The sequenced sample was PBMCs. The receptors were gathered from a woman between 40 and 50 years old in good health. Some clones in this sample may be carry-over from other donors' samples.

The chain joins TRBV6-1 to TRBJ2-1; TRBD2 aligns across 8 bases. Germline-derived CDR1 and CDR2 are MNHNS and SASEGT. This CDR3 region has 15 residues. V lost 1 base, J lost 8 bases, and 7 bases stayed unmatched. DNA of the CDR3: TGTGCCAGCAGTGAAGGACTAGCGTTCCCAGATGAGCAGTTCTTC. This translates into CASSEGLAFPDEQFF.

This chain connects TRBV19 to TRBJ2-7, with D unclear. The CDR3 loop spans 13 amino acids. The V end was cut by 10 bases, the J end by 6 bases, with 19 bases between. The V gene's germline CDR1 is LNHDA and CDR2 SQIVND (reference sequence). This CDR3 is CAIPFFIGFEQYF. DNA for the CDR3: TGTGCCATCCCCTTCTTCATAGGGTTCGAGCAGTACTTC.

The rearrangement links TRBV19 to TRBJ1-1; D ambiguous. V dropped 7 bases and J dropped 0 bases, with 9 bases sitting between them. In germline, CDR1 is LNHDA, CDR2 SQIVND (reference sequence). This CDR3 has 13 amino acids. CDR3 amino acids: CASKGTLNTEAFF. For the CDR3, the DNA is TGTGCCAGTAAAGGAACCTTGAACACTGAAGCTTTCTTT.

The genes are TRBV28 and TRBJ1-1, with D possibly TRBD1 on 6 matching bases. Germline assignment: CDR1 MDHEN and CDR2 SYDVKM. V lost 5 bases to trimming and J lost 4 bases, with 14 bases between them. This CDR3 contains 14 residues. CDR3 DNA sequence: TGTGCCAGCAGTGCACAGATAGGGGGCACTGAAGCTTTCTTT. Translated, it gives CASSAQIGGTEAFF.

V usage is TRBV28 and J usage is TRBJ2-7; D might be TRBD1 (6 bases). Per germline, CDR1 MDHEN and CDR2 SYDVKM. V lost 6 bases, J lost 2 bases, and 26 bases lay in between. The CDR3 runs to 18 residues. CDR3 bases: TGTGCCAGCAGCCATCAAAGACCACAGGGCCGCGTTGCCTACGAGCAGTACTTC. It codes for CASSHQRPQGRVAYEQYF.